A single sample is the source of the 17 T cell receptor beta chains below, sequenced in a study of blood T cell repertoires in COVID-19. Some clones are missing from TCRdb's copy, which holds only in-frame ones; the method was immunoSEQ multiplex PCR. The table lists about 180,000 clones, approximately 90% of them singletons, with roughly 4.2% in the top ten. The sequencing input was peripheral blood. Receptors originate from a woman in her 30s with acute or convalescent COVID-19.

This chain links TRBV2 with TRBJ1-5, with 7 bases identical to TRBD1. V was clipped by 7 bases and J by 4 bases; unmatched bases: 10. The CDR3 has 15 amino acids. Germline V gives CDR1 SNHLY, CDR2 FYNNEI. The CDR3 region has the DNA TGTGCCAGCACCCTAATGGGACAGCCGAATCAGCCCCAGCATTTT. As protein: CASTLMGQPNQPQHF.

This sequence joins TRBV5-6 and TRBJ2-7, with 7 bases fitting TRBD2. The CDR3 sequence is 15 residues long. Germline V lookup: CDR1 SGHDT, CDR2 YYEEEE. V was clipped by 0 bases and J by 3 bases; unmatched bases: 6. CDR3 protein: CASSLAPSGLYEQYF. The CDR3 DNA is TGTGCCAGCAGCTTGGCCCCTAGCGGACTCTACGAGCAGTACTTC.

The chain uses TRBV5-1 and TRBJ2-5; 8 bases are a match to TRBD2. V was pared by 6 bases and J by 5 bases, with 12 bases of the junction left unmatched. The CDR3 is made up of 15 amino acids. Germline V gene sequence: CDR1 SGHRS, CDR2 YFSETQ. DNA for the CDR3: TGCGCCAGCATAAGACCGGGACTAGTTTTGGAGACCCAGTACTTC. Protein sequence: CASIRPGLVLETQYF.

The chain recombines TRBV7-2 with TRBJ2-4; TRBD2 is a possible D gene (5 bases). This CDR3 is built from 14 residues. CDR1 SGHTA and CDR2 FQGNSA come from the germline V gene. Trimming removed 5 bases from V and 2 bases from J, with 10 bases in between. This CDR3 reads CASSTTSSKNIQYF. CDR3 nucleotides: TGTGCCAGCAGCACCACTAGTTCCAAAAACATTCAGTACTTC.

The rearrangement joins TRBV3-1 (or the pseudogene TRBV3-2) to TRBJ1-1; 10 nucleotides align to TRBD1. Losses at the gene ends were 4 bases for V and 12 bases for J; bases not matched to a gene: 5. This CDR3 has 12 residues. In germline, CDR1 is LGHDT, CDR2 YNNKEL (reference sequence). The CDR3 spells CASSPRDRGTFF. The CDR3 nucleotides read TGTGCCAGCAGCCCCCGGGACAGGGGAACTTTCTTT.

This clone has just a few counts. V gene TRBV12-3 or TRBV12-4 combines with J gene TRBJ2-3; D may be TRBD2 (6 bases). The germline V and J ends were trimmed by 6 bases and 3 bases, with 10 bases remaining between them. The CDR3 is 13 residues long. This CDR3 reads CASRYGSTDTQYF. DNA of the CDR3: TGTGCCAGCAGGTACGGGAGTACAGATACGCAGTATTTT.

On this clone itself: Other DNA variants within this sample encode the same CDR3. The chain uses TRBV5-1 and TRBJ1-4; D gene ambiguous. Trimming took off 4 bases at V and 0 bases at J, with 7 bases between the two ends. The germline CDR1 and CDR2 sequences are SGHRS and YFSETQ. CDR3 length: 14 amino acids. In nucleotides, the CDR3 is TGCGCCAGCAGCCTGGGAGCAACTAATGAAAAACTGTTTTTT. It yields the protein CASSLGATNEKLFF.

This chain joins TRBV30 and TRBJ1-6; 8 nucleotides line up with TRBD1. V was pared by 1 base and J by 10 bases, with 6 bases of the junction left unmatched. CDR3 length: 14 amino acids. The germline V gene encodes CDR1 GTSNPN and CDR2 SVGIG (reference sequence). CDR3 residues: CAWSADRVGSPLHF. CDR3 nucleotide sequence: TGTGCCTGGAGTGCGGACAGGGTCGGGTCACCCCTCCACTTT.

This rearrangement joins TRBV30 to TRBJ1-6; D is ambiguous. Germline CDR1 and CDR2: GTSNPN and SVGIG (reference sequence). The V and J ends lost 8 bases and 10 bases respectively, with 12 bases between them. The CDR3 is 11 amino acids. CDR3 in DNA: TGTGCCGGAGGGTTTCGATCACCCCTCCACTTT. It is translated as CAGGFRSPLHF.

This clone was picked up a small number of times. Distinct nucleotide sequences in the sample also encode this CDR3. V gene TRBV2 combines with J gene TRBJ2-1, with 9 positions matching TRBD2. This CDR3 is built from 14 residues. The V gene end was trimmed by 4 bases and the J gene end by 4 bases; junction bases not matched to a gene: 2. Germline CDR1 reads SNHLY; CDR2 reads FYNNEI. This CDR3 reads CASSGLAGYNEQFF. CDR3 nucleotide sequence: TGTGCCAGCAGTGGCCTAGCGGGGTACAATGAGCAGTTCTTC.

The gene calls are TRBV5-1 and TRBJ2-5; a weak D match, TRBD1 (8 bases). Germline CDR1 SGHRS, CDR2 YFSETQ. V was shortened by 1 base and J by 3 bases, with 13 bases between the two germline ends. The CDR3 spans 15 residues. The CDR3 DNA reads as TGCGCCAGCAGCTTGCCACAGGGGGGGAAAGAGACCCAGTACTTC. The encoded protein is CASSLPQGGKETQYF.

The chain joins TRBV7-9 to TRBJ2-7; D gene unclear. CDR3 length: 15 amino acids. V shed 4 bases and J shed 2 bases, with 15 bases lying between them. CDR1 is SEHNR, CDR2 FQNEAQ, per germline (reference sequence). This CDR3 reads CASSSLASRTYEQYF. The CDR3 DNA sequence: TGTGCCAGCAGCTCCTTGGCGTCCAGGACCTACGAGCAGTACTTC.

This chain uses TRBV18 with TRBJ2-5; 9 bases map to TRBD1. CDR1 is KGHSH, CDR2 LQKENI, per germline. J lost 2 bases, V lost 3 bases, and 1 base had no gene match. The CDR3 loop spans 14 amino acids. The CDR3 here is CASSPGQGQETQYF. CDR3 DNA: TGTGCCAGCTCACCGGGACAGGGTCAAGAGACCCAGTACTTC.

This chain connects TRBV28 to TRBJ2-6; a weak D match, TRBD1 (5 bases). CDR1 MDHEN and CDR2 SYDVKM come from the germline V gene. The ends were cut back, 6 bases at V and 1 base at J, with 7 bases in the middle. The CDR3 contains 14 residues. This CDR3 is CASSSGSGANVLTF. Here the CDR3 DNA reads TGTGCCAGCAGCTCAGGGTCTGGGGCCAACGTCCTGACTTTC.

J is TRBJ2-7 and V is TRBV11-2; 10 bases line up with TRBD1. Germline CDR1 reads SGHAT; CDR2 reads FQNNGV. Germline trimming cut 3 bases from V and 7 bases from J; bases unmatched to any gene: 6. This CDR3 region has 14 residues. The CDR3 loop reads CASSFSGTGVEQYF. Written as DNA, the CDR3 is TGTGCCAGCAGCTTCTCCGGGACAGGGGTGGAGCAGTACTTC.

The J gene is TRBJ2-5, the V gene TRBV27; TRBD2 is a possible D gene (6 bases). The CDR3 has 14 amino acids. CDR1 MNHEY and CDR2 SMNVEV come from the germline V gene (reference sequence). V lost 5 bases, J lost 5 bases, and 15 bases lay in between. CDR3 in amino acids: CASSGGGGIETQYF. The CDR3 region has the DNA TGTGCCAGCAGTGGGGGTGGGGGGATTGAGACCCAGTACTTC.

The chain carries TRBV10-1 and TRBJ1-3; the D gene is possibly TRBD1 (5 bases). V lost 8 bases and J 4 bases, leaving 12 bases between the germline ends. Looked up from germline, CDR1 is WNHNN and CDR2 is SYGVQD (reference sequence). The CDR3 covers 13 residues. The chain's CDR3 is CASWRGGGNTIYF. The CDR3 DNA follows: TGCGCCAGCTGGAGGGGAGGGGGAAACACCATATATTTT.